Listed below are T cell receptor beta chains from one sample, sequenced in a study of beta chain features in type 1 diabetes. Profiled with immunoSEQ multiplex PCR; TCRdb holds only in-frame clones, not every one. The sample contains 640,000 or so clones, about 14% of which appear only once. The specimen sequenced was naive CD4+ T cells from blood. These receptors all come from a man aged 18 to 35 with type 1 diabetes. Both conserved end residues are part of each CDR3. Each record gives: CDR3 length, J gene, V gene, CDR3 protein.

length: 13; J: TRBJ1-1; V: TRBV5-6; CDR3: CASSLEVDLEAFF
length: 14; J: TRBJ1-1; V: TRBV4-3; CDR3: CASSPRPQNTEAFF
length: 14; J: TRBJ2-1; V: TRBV6-6; CDR3: CASSQGTSGREQFF
length: 15; J: TRBJ2-5; V: TRBV9; CDR3: CASSVDRGKGETQYF
length: 11; J: TRBJ2-3; V: TRBV20-1; CDR3: CSARNGDTQYF
length: 14; J: TRBJ2-7; V: TRBV7-9; CDR3: CASRPTRDPSGQYF
length: 17; J: TRBJ2-3; V: TRBV5-4; CDR3: CASSLTVTSGSTDTQYF
length: 16; J: TRBJ2-5; V: TRBV29-1; CDR3: CSVEVGTSGSGETQYF
length: 15; J: TRBJ2-3; V: TRBV11-3; CDR3: CASSAGRTGADTQYF
length: 18; J: TRBJ2-1; V: TRBV19; CDR3: CASRPASGRAVSYNEQFF
length: 15; J: TRBJ1-4; V: TRBV6-6; CDR3: CASLDPGQDNEKLFF
length: 13; J: TRBJ1-5; V: TRBV30; CDR3: CAWSGTGPQPQHF
length: 17; J: TRBJ1-5; V: TRBV7-9; CDR3: CASSPGGTGGYNQPQHF